This passage covers 12 T cell receptor beta chains from one sample sequenced in a study of post-analysis software for immune sequencing data. Carried by the TCR beta cDNA libraries were unique molecular identifiers. TCRdb re-derived calls from the PCR reads in MiXCR, one entry per CDR3 protein. This sample yields fewer than 700,000 distinct CDR3 sequences, of which 40% to 50% are seen a single time; about 1.8% belongs to the top ten. No antigen is known for these receptors. Points from the study as a whole: Comparison of patients with controls showed four or five TRBV segments more frequent in patients, TRBV5-6, TRBV5-1 and TRBV20-1 among them.

The sequencing input was blood. The receptor set was obtained from a girl under 18 with multiple sclerosis.

This sequence joins TRBV6-6 and TRBJ2-1; D is undetermined. V was trimmed by 0 bases and J by 10 bases, leaving 7 bases between them. The CDR3 has 12 residues. Germline CDR1 and CDR2: MNHNY and SVGAGI (reference sequence). The CDR3 here is CASSYSEPEQFF. CDR3 nucleotides: TGTGCCAGCAGTTACTCGGAACCCGAGCAGTTCTTC.

V is TRBV10-3 and J is TRBJ2-7; TRBD1 matches 7 bases. The CDR3 is 16 residues long. J was trimmed by 0 bases and V by 2 bases; bases with no gene match: 7. CDR1 ENHRY and CDR2 SYGVKD come from the germline V gene. The CDR3 loop is CAISERTGAGSYEQYF. CDR3 nucleotide sequence: TGTGCCATCAGTGAGCGTACAGGGGCAGGCTCCTACGAGCAGTACTTC.

This clonotype was picked up a small number of times. This rearrangement joins TRBV5-1 to TRBJ2-5, with TRBD1 matching 7 bases. In germline, CDR1 is SGHRS, CDR2 YFSETQ. This CDR3 is 15 amino acids long. V was clipped by 4 bases and J by 2 bases; unmatched bases: 8. The CDR3 loop is CASSRRDRAQETQYF. CDR3 in DNA: TGCGCCAGCAGCCGGAGAGACAGGGCTCAAGAGACCCAGTACTTC.

This clonotype was recorded many times. The J gene is TRBJ1-2, the V gene TRBV20-1; tentative D call: TRBD1 (6 bases). Germline loops: CDR1 DFQATT, CDR2 SNEGSKA (reference sequence). The ends were cut back, 6 bases at V and 4 bases at J, with 18 bases in the middle. The CDR3 runs 14 residues. The CDR3 protein is CSAYIQGNPYGYTF. The CDR3 DNA reads as TGCAGTGCATATATCCAGGGGAATCCCTATGGCTACACCTTC.

This clonotype has more than one count but fewer than ten. This chain joins TRBV5-1 and TRBJ2-7; D not resolved. CDR3 length equals 15 residues. Trimming removed 1 base at V and 5 bases at J, with 16 bases between. Germline V gives CDR1 SGHRS, CDR2 YFSETQ. The CDR3 DNA reads as TGCGCCAGCAGCTTGCAGGAAGGAAGGTTCAACGAGCAGTACTTC. Translation: CASSLQEGRFNEQYF.

The rearrangement uses TRBV7-2 and TRBJ2-1; 8 bases match TRBD2. The J call may be incorrect, as the DNA end agrees better with TRBJ2-7. Germline-derived CDR1 and CDR2 are SGHTA and FQGNSA. The CDR3 runs 17 residues. The DNA of the CDR3 is TGTGCCAGCAGCGGCTCTAGCGGGCAGAGCTCCTACAATGAGCAGTACTTC. Translated, it gives CASSGSSGQSSYNEQYF.

This clonotype has a count of ten or more. The V and J genes are TRBV7-8 and TRBJ1-2; the match to TRBD1 covers 7 bases. Germline-derived CDR1 and CDR2 are SGHVS and FQNEAQ. This CDR3 region has 15 residues. The J segment lost 2 bases and the V segment lost 1 base, leaving 4 bases of the junction unmatched. CDR3 coding DNA: TGTGCCAGCAGCTTAGGGGGACAGACGAACTATGGCTACACCTTC. This gives the protein CASSLGGQTNYGYTF.

The V gene is TRBV10-3, the J gene TRBJ2-1, with D possibly TRBD2 on 6 matching bases. Trimming took 4 bases from V and 4 from J, leaving 11 bases between them. From germline, CDR1 is ENHRY and CDR2 SYGVKD. CDR3 length equals 14 residues. This CDR3 is CAISGVGTYNEQFF. In DNA form, the CDR3 reads TGTGCCATCAGTGGGGTCGGGACTTACAATGAGCAGTTCTTC.

This chain connects TRBV9 to TRBJ2-3, with 7 bases aligning to TRBD1. With 0 bases clipped from V and 5 bases from J, the junction kept 6 bases outside the gene matches. The V gene's germline CDR1 is SGDLS and CDR2 YYNGEE. This CDR3 is 15 amino acids long. The CDR3 loop reads CASSVGQGEVDTQYF. Written as DNA, the CDR3 is TGTGCCAGCAGCGTAGGCCAGGGGGAAGTAGATACGCAGTATTTT.

On this clonotype: Germline is not matched at one junction end, which may reflect a read error. The chain carries TRBV7-7 and TRBJ2-3, with a weak D call TRBD2 (6 bases). The CDR3 is made up of 14 amino acids. Germline CDR1 reads SSHAT; CDR2 reads FNYEAQ (reference sequence). CDR3 residues: CASSRDWGTDTQYF. The CDR3 DNA reads as TGTGCTAGCAGCCGGGACTGGGGCACAGATACGCAGTATTTT. Based on the CDR3 plus reference TRBV7-7 and TRBJ2-3, the full variable domain is GAGVSQSPRYKVTKRGQDVTLRCDPISSHATLYWYQQALGQGPEFLTYFNYEAQPDKSGLPSDRFSAERPEGSISTLTIQRTEQRDSAMYRCASSRDWGTDTQYFGPGTRLTVL.

CDR3 sequence reads: CSARGQRNTEAFF. CDR3 nucleotides: TGCAGCGCTAGGGGACAGAGAAACACTGAAGCTTTCTTT. The chain joins TRBV29-1 to TRBJ1-1; 7 positions agree with TRBD1. In germline, CDR1 is SQVTM, CDR2 ANQGSEA. V dropped 7 bases and J dropped 2; count of bases not matched to a gene: 7. The CDR3 is 13 residues long.

The genes are TRBV2 and TRBJ2-7, with 9 bases lining up with TRBD1. Germline trimming cut 7 bases from V and 3 bases from J; bases unmatched to any gene: 13. The CDR3 has 16 amino acids. Germline V gives CDR1 SNHLY, CDR2 FYNNEI. CDR3 amino acids: CASIIYEGDRDYEQYF. The CDR3 DNA is TGTGCCAGCATAATTTATGAGGGGGACAGGGACTACGAGCAGTACTTC.